This T cell receptor beta chain appears in the sequencing data of a study of response to subunit inactivated influenza vaccine. A note on this clonotype: Its antigen is still unknown. The junction differs from germline at one of its ends, possibly a read error.

From the RT-PCR reads, TCRdb called clonotypes with MiXCR, one entry per CDR3 protein. The sample lists fewer than 750,000 distinct CDR3 sequences, approximately 15% occurring once. Broader study findings: Few new T cells, the authors suggested, are recruited by each seasonal influenza vaccination.

Looked up from germline, CDR1 is DFQATT and CDR2 is SNEGSKA (reference sequence). CDR3 length: 14 residues. The sequences come from PBMCs from blood, collected about 13 days after vaccination. This chain uses TRBV20-1 with TRBJ2-3; D is undetermined. The sequence was collected from a man aged 45 to 65 who received an inactivated influenza vaccine. For the CDR3, the DNA is TGCTGTGCCCCAACGTTGGGGTTGTCGGATACGCAGTATTTT. Translated, it gives CCAPTLGLSDTQYF.